Given below is one TCR beta chain in context. Sequenced by immunoSEQ multiplex PCR; TCRdb stores in-frame clones only, minus some. The table records under 200,000 clones, 80% to 90% of them present only once. The data stem from a study of blood T cell repertoires in COVID-19. Whole-study context: In each case, the material was cDNA or gDNA derived from T cells, B-cell-depleted T cells, or PBMCs.

The CDR3 consists of 12 residues. Trimming took 3 bases from V and 4 from J, leaving 9 bases between them. Germline assignment: CDR1 SQVTM and CDR2 ANQGSEA. The TCR was taken from a man in his thirties or forties with active or convalescent COVID-19. The chain joins TRBV29-1 to TRBJ1-2; D gene unclear. Source material: peripheral blood. This CDR3 is CSVDEESYGYTF. The CDR3 region has the DNA TGCAGCGTTGACGAGGAGTCCTATGGCTACACCTTC.